The table lists the clone carrying this TCR beta chain with many counts. The antigen remains undetermined. These data come from a study of CD8 T cells in ankylosing spondylitis. TCRdb called the 5' RACE reads again in MiXCR, with one record for every CDR3 protein. The repertoire holds 24,000 or so distinct CDR3 sequences, with 10% to 15% as singletons. Notes on the study in general: Some motif variants had been reported before (in reactive arthritis synovial fluid and blood).

The sequenced sample consisted of blood. The receptor was isolated from a male donor with ankylosing spondylitis or in good health (not recorded which).

The DNA of the CDR3 is TGTGCCACCAGTGACCACCCCACCATGCAGGGGAGGGATGAGCAGTTCTTC. It yields the protein CATSDHPTMQGRDEQFF. The chain has TRBV24-1 and TRBJ2-1; D might be TRBD2 (7 bases). The germline CDR1 and CDR2 sequences are KGHDR and SFDVKD. Trimming took off 4 bases at V and 8 bases at J, with 23 bases between the two ends. This CDR3 is built from 17 residues.